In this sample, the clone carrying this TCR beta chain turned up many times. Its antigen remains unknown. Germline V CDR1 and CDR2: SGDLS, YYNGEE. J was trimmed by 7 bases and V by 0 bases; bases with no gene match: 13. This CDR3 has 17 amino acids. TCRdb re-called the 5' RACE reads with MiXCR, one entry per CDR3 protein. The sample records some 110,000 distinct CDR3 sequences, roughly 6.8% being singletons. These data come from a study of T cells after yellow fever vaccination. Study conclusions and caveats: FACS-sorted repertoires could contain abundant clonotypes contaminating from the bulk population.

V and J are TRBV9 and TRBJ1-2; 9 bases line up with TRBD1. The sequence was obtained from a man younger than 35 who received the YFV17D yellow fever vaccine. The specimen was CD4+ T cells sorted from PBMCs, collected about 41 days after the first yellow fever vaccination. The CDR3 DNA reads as TGTGCCAGCAGCGTAGAAGGAGGAGGGACAGGGACGTTTGGCTACACCTTC. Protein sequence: CASSVEGGGTGTFGYTF.